Below are 12 T cell receptor beta chains sequenced from a single sample in a study of cytomegalovirus exposure and HLA in healthy donors. The PCR employed 60 Vbeta primers together with 13 Jbeta primers. This table comes from immunoSEQ multiplex PCR, and its TCRdb copy is limited to in-frame clones, with some not included. The sample holds hundreds of thousands of clones, roughly 80% seen once. The sample was PBMCs. Every receptor here comes from a girl aged 2 to 10 in good health and CMV-seronegative.

V gene TRBV11-2 combines with J gene TRBJ1-1; 7 bases agree with TRBD1. V shed 2 bases and J 1 base; nucleotides not matched to a gene: 4. Germline CDR1 SGHAT, CDR2 FQNNGV. The CDR3 is made up of 15 amino acids. The DNA of the CDR3 is TGTGCCAGCAGCTTATTGAGGGGGCGGAACACTGAAGCTTTCTTT. Encoded protein: CASSLLRGRNTEAFF. Complete variable domain (other parts from reference TRBV11-2 and TRBJ1-1): EAGVAQSPRYKIIEKRQSVAFWCNPISGHATLYWYQQILGQGPKLLIQFQNNGVVDDSQLPKDRFSAERLKGVDSTLKIQPAKLEDSAVYLCASSLLRGRNTEAFFGQGTRLTVV.

This clone was counted a single time. The genes are TRBV7-9 and TRBJ2-7, with 7 bases matching TRBD1. CDR1 is SEHNR and CDR2 is FQNEAQ in the germline V gene (reference sequence). The V and J ends lost 5 bases and 3 bases, in that order; junction bases with no gene match: 4. The CDR3 contains 13 residues. The CDR3 coding sequence is TGTGCCAGCAGCCCGAGGGGGCTCTACGAGCAGTACTTC. As protein: CASSPRGLYEQYF.

The chain carries TRBV9 and TRBJ1-1, with a weak D call TRBD1 (5 bases). CDR3 length equals 13 residues. Trimming removed 4 bases at V and 3 bases at J, with 10 bases between. In germline, CDR1 is SGDLS, CDR2 YYNGEE. The CDR3 DNA reads TGTGCCAGCAGCTGGGGGGTGGACACTGAAGCTTTCTTT. Encoded protein: CASSWGVDTEAFF.

V usage is TRBV9 and J usage is TRBJ2-7; perhaps TRBD2 as D (6 bases). Germline CDR1 is SGDLS and CDR2 is YYNGEE. Trimming left V 3 bases short and J 0 bases short, with 13 bases between. The CDR3 consists of 15 residues. For the CDR3, the DNA is TGTGCCAGCAGCGGCCCGGGACTCAGCTCCTACGAGCAGTACTTC. Its translation: CASSGPGLSSYEQYF.

V gene TRBV11-2 combines with J gene TRBJ2-1, with D maybe TRBD1 (5 bases). Germline CDR1 reads SGHAT; CDR2 reads FQNNGV. V was cut by 6 bases and J by 9 bases, with 15 bases left in between. The CDR3 runs 13 residues. As DNA, the CDR3 is TGTGCCAGCAGTCCTAGGGGTCGGAGTGAGCAGTTCTTC. Its protein product is CASSPRGRSEQFF.

The rearrangement links TRBV5-4 to TRBJ2-1, with a tentative D call TRBD1 (6 bases). CDR3 length: 13 amino acids. The germline V gene encodes CDR1 SGHNT and CDR2 YYREEE (reference sequence). The V end lost 2 bases, the J end lost 4 bases, and 7 bases lay between the germline ends. The CDR3 DNA is TGTGCCAGCAGCTTCGGACAGTACAATGAGCAGTTCTTC. This translates into CASSFGQYNEQFF.

The chain carries TRBV20-1 and TRBJ2-3; D is possibly TRBD2 (5 bases). The CDR3 extends over 11 amino acids. Trimming removed 6 bases at V and 6 bases at J, with 10 bases between. Germline assignment: CDR1 DFQATT and CDR2 SNEGSKA (reference sequence). The CDR3 sequence: CSAPQRDTQYF. In DNA form, the CDR3 reads TGCAGTGCCCCTCAGCGGGATACGCAGTATTTT.

The V call is TRBV5-4, the J call TRBJ1-5, with TRBD1 identical over 8 bases. Germline V gene data show CDR1 as SGHNT and CDR2 as YYREEE (reference sequence). The CDR3 loop spans 15 amino acids. J lost 5 bases, V lost 2 bases, and 6 bases had no gene match. Written as DNA, the CDR3 is TGTGCCAGCAGCTTATCTGGACAGGGAGATCAGCCCCAGCATTTT. It encodes CASSLSGQGDQPQHF.

The CDR3 coding sequence is TGTGCCAGCAGCTTCCTAGATAGCAATCAGCCCCAGCATTTT. Amino acids: CASSFLDSNQPQHF. The chain employs TRBV7-9 and TRBJ1-5; D is undetermined. The V end was cut by 3 bases, the J end by 0 bases, with 6 bases between. The CDR3 has 14 residues. Germline-derived CDR1 and CDR2 are SEHNR and FQNEAQ (reference sequence).

The chain carries TRBV7-9 and TRBJ1-1; a weak D match, TRBD1 (5 bases). Trimming shortened V by 1 base and J by 4 bases, and 16 bases separated the two germline ends. Germline CDR1 and CDR2: SEHNR and FQNEAQ (reference sequence). The CDR3 length is 16 residues. The CDR3 sequence is CASSLGAGIFGTEAFF. CDR3 DNA sequence: TGTGCCAGCAGCTTAGGGGCAGGGATTTTCGGCACTGAAGCTTTCTTT.

The genes are TRBV4-1 and TRBJ1-1; D may be TRBD1 (6 bases). The germline V gene encodes CDR1 MGHRA and CDR2 YSYEKL. Trimming shortened V by 2 bases and J by 7 bases, and 14 bases separated the two germline ends. This CDR3 contains 14 residues. The CDR3 DNA reads as TGCGCCAGCAGCCAAAGCCCCACGACAGGTGAAGCTTTCTTT. Residues: CASSQSPTTGEAFF.

The genes are TRBV6-4 and TRBJ1-2, with D unclear. V dropped 4 bases and J dropped 8 bases, with 17 bases sitting between them. CDR1 and CDR2 from the germline V gene are MRHNA and SNTAGT. The CDR3 is made up of 14 amino acids. CDR3 coding DNA: TGTGCCAGCAGTGGAAGTGATGCGGGCTGGGGCTACACCTTC. Translated, it gives CASSGSDAGWGYTF.